Listed below are T cell receptor beta chains from one sample, sequenced in a study of beta chain features in type 1 diabetes. TCRdb keeps only in-frame clones here, not all; method: immunoSEQ multiplex PCR. Seen here are some 900,000 clones, 15% to 20% observed once, and the top ten hold 0.023%. Input material: naive CD4+ T cells from blood. Receptors originate from a woman aged 18 to 35 in good health. Both conserved end residues are part of each CDR3. The order of the fields is V gene, clone size, D gene, J gene, CDR3 DNA, CDR3 protein. The D gene is left open where the match is weak. Not all rows give a size; the values are once, few, many and, for expanded clones, a class.

v_gene: TRBV7-9; abundance: few; d_gene: -; j_gene: TRBJ1-1; CDR3nt: TGTGCCAGCACCCTATCCAGGGCGACTGAAGCTTTCTTT; CDR3aa: CASTLSRATEAFF
v_gene: TRBV27; abundance: few; d_gene: TRBD2; j_gene: TRBJ2-5; CDR3nt: TGTGCCAGCAGTTTATCTAGGACTAGGGCGAGGGGCCCAGAGACCCAGTACTTC; CDR3aa: CASSLSRTRARGPETQYF
v_gene: TRBV28; abundance: few; d_gene: -; j_gene: TRBJ2-7; CDR3nt: TGTGCCAGCAGTTTACCGTTGCGGGAAACCACCTACGAGCAGTACTTC; CDR3aa: CASSLPLRETTYEQYF
v_gene: TRBV18; abundance: -; d_gene: TRBD2; j_gene: TRBJ2-1; CDR3nt: TGTGCCAGCTCACCAGGGACTAGCTACAATGAGCAGTTCTTC; CDR3aa: CASSPGTSYNEQFF
v_gene: TRBV7-2; abundance: few; d_gene: -; j_gene: TRBJ2-1; CDR3nt: TGTGCCAGCAGCTTAGAACAAACCTACAATGAGCAGTTCTTC; CDR3aa: CASSLEQTYNEQFF
v_gene: TRBV6-1; abundance: few; d_gene: TRBD2; j_gene: TRBJ2-7; CDR3nt: TGTGCCAGCAGTGAAGGACTAGCGGGACCCTACGAGCAGTACTTC; CDR3aa: CASSEGLAGPYEQYF
v_gene: TRBV28; abundance: few; d_gene: -; j_gene: TRBJ1-2; CDR3nt: TGTGCCAGCACCCCTGGGGGGGAGAACTATGGCTACACCTTC; CDR3aa: CASTPGGENYGYTF
v_gene: TRBV6-1; abundance: -; d_gene: -; j_gene: TRBJ2-7; CDR3nt: TGTGCCAGCAGCCTAAGCGCTCTCTACGAGCAGTACTTC; CDR3aa: CASSLSALYEQYF
v_gene: TRBV18; abundance: -; d_gene: -; j_gene: TRBJ1-5; CDR3nt: TGTGCCAGCTCTCGGGCCGGGACGAACAATCAGCCCCAGCATTTT; CDR3aa: CASSRAGTNNQPQHF
v_gene: TRBV15; abundance: few; d_gene: -; j_gene: TRBJ2-1; CDR3nt: TGTGCCACCACCAGGGGGGAGTACGTATACAATGAGCAGTTCTTC; CDR3aa: CATTRGEYVYNEQFF
v_gene: TRBV29-1; abundance: few; d_gene: -; j_gene: TRBJ2-7; CDR3nt: TGCAGCGTCAAGGTCATTCGGGGGCGAACACGGCAGTACTTC; CDR3aa: CSVKVIRGRTRQYF
v_gene: TRBV11-1; abundance: -; d_gene: -; j_gene: TRBJ2-5; CDR3nt: TGTGCCAGCAGCCACCGACAGAACCAAGAGACCCAGTACTTC; CDR3aa: CASSHRQNQETQYF
v_gene: TRBV9; abundance: -; d_gene: TRBD2; j_gene: TRBJ2-1; CDR3nt: TGTGCCAGCAGCGTAGCCCCAGCGGGAGTAAGTTTACCGATCTTC; CDR3aa: CASSVAPAGVSLPIF
v_gene: TRBV7-9; abundance: -; d_gene: -; j_gene: TRBJ2-5; CDR3nt: TGTGCCAGCAGCGTACTAACGGACTATTACTTC; CDR3aa: CASSVLTDYYF
v_gene: TRBV4-3; abundance: -; d_gene: TRBD2; j_gene: TRBJ2-3; CDR3nt: TGCGCCAGCAGCCTCATGACCGCTAGCGGGAAAAGCACAGATACGCAGTATTTT; CDR3aa: CASSLMTASGKSTDTQYF
v_gene: TRBV18; abundance: -; d_gene: TRBD2; j_gene: TRBJ2-7; CDR3nt: TGTGCCAGCTCACCGAGGGACCTAACACGACTAGCGGGGTCGACCGGGCAGTACTTC; CDR3aa: CASSPRDLTRLAGSTGQYF
v_gene: TRBV28; abundance: -; d_gene: -; j_gene: TRBJ1-1; CDR3nt: TGTGCCAGCAAGCTGAGGCAAACCCAAACTGAAGCTTTCTTT; CDR3aa: CASKLRQTQTEAFF
v_gene: TRBV11-2; abundance: few; d_gene: -; j_gene: TRBJ2-3; CDR3nt: TGTGCCAGCAGCTTAGGCCCCAGCACAGATACGCAGTATTTT; CDR3aa: CASSLGPSTDTQYF
v_gene: TRBV5-1; abundance: few; d_gene: -; j_gene: TRBJ1-1; CDR3nt: TGCGCCAGCAGCTTGCGACAGATGAACACTGAAGCTTTCTTT; CDR3aa: CASSLRQMNTEAFF
v_gene: TRBV13; abundance: -; d_gene: -; j_gene: TRBJ2-6; CDR3nt: TGTGCCAGCAGCTTAAAATCCCAGGACCTCTCTGGGGCCAACGTCCTGACTTTC; CDR3aa: CASSLKSQDLSGANVLTF
v_gene: TRBV15; abundance: -; d_gene: -; j_gene: TRBJ1-3; CDR3nt: TGTGCCACCAGCAGAGACAGGAGCACCATATATTTT; CDR3aa: CATSRDRSTIYF
v_gene: TRBV11-2; abundance: few; d_gene: TRBD1; j_gene: TRBJ2-4; CDR3nt: TGTGCCAGCAGCCAAGGCAGGGGGCAGTACTTC; CDR3aa: CASSQGRGQYF
v_gene: TRBV19; abundance: few; d_gene: TRBD1; j_gene: TRBJ1-1; CDR3nt: TGTGCCAGTAGTAGGAGGGAAGGACAGGGGAACACTGAAGCTTTCTTT; CDR3aa: CASSRREGQGNTEAFF
v_gene: TRBV6-5; abundance: -; d_gene: -; j_gene: TRBJ1-2; CDR3nt: TGTGCCAGCAGTTACTCGTCCACCAGGGGCGCGTATGGCTACACCTTC; CDR3aa: CASSYSSTRGAYGYTF
v_gene: TRBV21-1; abundance: -; d_gene: -; j_gene: TRBJ2-7; CDR3nt: TGTGCCAGCAGCAAATCCGCCCGGACAGTCTACGAGCAGTACTTC; CDR3aa: CASSKSARTVYEQYF
v_gene: TRBV27; abundance: -; d_gene: -; j_gene: TRBJ1-5; CDR3nt: TGTGCCAGCAGTACACGACGGCTCAATAGCAATCAGCCCCAGCATTTT; CDR3aa: CASSTRRLNSNQPQHF
v_gene: TRBV18; abundance: few; d_gene: -; j_gene: TRBJ2-5; CDR3nt: TGTGCCAGCTCACCGCAGGACCAAAGAGTTGCTGCCCAGTACTTC; CDR3aa: CASSPQDQRVAAQYF
v_gene: TRBV6-5; abundance: few; d_gene: TRBD2; j_gene: TRBJ2-1; CDR3nt: TGTGCCACCCGAGGGACTAGCTGGGGTGAGCAGTTCTTC; CDR3aa: CATRGTSWGEQFF
v_gene: TRBV28; abundance: -; d_gene: -; j_gene: TRBJ2-7; CDR3nt: TGTGCCAGCAGCACCCCCGGGACCCGACGTACCCCCTACGAGCAGTACTTC; CDR3aa: CASSTPGTRRTPYEQYF
v_gene: TRBV10-3; abundance: few; d_gene: TRBD2; j_gene: TRBJ2-1; CDR3nt: TGTGCCATCAGTGAGGGGCTAGCGGGAGGGAAACACAATGAGCAGTTCTTC; CDR3aa: CAISEGLAGGKHNEQFF
v_gene: TRBV11-2; abundance: -; d_gene: TRBD2; j_gene: TRBJ2-1; CDR3nt: TGTGCCAGCAGCTCCCAAATAAGCGGGACGAATTACAATGAGCAGTTCTTC; CDR3aa: CASSSQISGTNYNEQFF
v_gene: TRBV14; abundance: few; d_gene: -; j_gene: TRBJ1-3; CDR3nt: TGTGCCAGCAGCCAAGCGGCAGGGGCAACGGGAAACACCATATATTTT; CDR3aa: CASSQAAGATGNTIYF
v_gene: TRBV28; abundance: -; d_gene: TRBD2; j_gene: TRBJ2-7; CDR3nt: TGTGCCAGCAGTCTGACTAGCGGGAGAGCGGTGGAGCAGTACTTC; CDR3aa: CASSLTSGRAVEQYF
v_gene: TRBV5-1; abundance: -; d_gene: -; j_gene: TRBJ2-2; CDR3nt: TGCGCCAGCAGCTTGGGGGGACAACAGAACACCGGGGAGCTGTTTTTT; CDR3aa: CASSLGGQQNTGELFF
v_gene: TRBV15; abundance: few; d_gene: TRBD1; j_gene: TRBJ1-1; CDR3nt: TGTGCCACCAGTACGCACAGGGGGCCGAACACTGAAGCTTTCTTT; CDR3aa: CATSTHRGPNTEAFF
v_gene: TRBV2; abundance: -; d_gene: -; j_gene: TRBJ2-1; CDR3nt: TGTGCCAGCATACGGGCCTCCTACAATGAGCAGTTCTTC; CDR3aa: CASIRASYNEQFF
v_gene: TRBV5-4; abundance: few; d_gene: TRBD2; j_gene: TRBJ2-7; CDR3nt: TGTGCCAGCAGCCCGACAGGACTAGCGGTTACCTACGAGCAGTACTTC; CDR3aa: CASSPTGLAVTYEQYF
v_gene: TRBV5-1; abundance: -; d_gene: -; j_gene: TRBJ2-7; CDR3nt: TGCGCCAGCAGTGAAGGATACTCCTACGAGCAGTACTTC; CDR3aa: CASSEGYSYEQYF
v_gene: TRBV12-2; abundance: -; d_gene: -; j_gene: TRBJ1-5; CDR3nt: TGTGCAAGTCACGGAGTGGGGCCCAAAATTTGGTATCGCAATCAGCCCCAGCATTTT; CDR3aa: CASHGVGPKIWYRNQPQHF
v_gene: TRBV2; abundance: few; d_gene: -; j_gene: TRBJ1-4; CDR3nt: TGTGCCAGCAGTAGGGACGGAGAAAAACTGTTTTTT; CDR3aa: CASSRDGEKLFF
v_gene: TRBV7-9; abundance: few; d_gene: -; j_gene: TRBJ1-3; CDR3nt: TGTGCCAGCAGCTTAGCGCAGGGAACATCGGGAAACACCATATATTTT; CDR3aa: CASSLAQGTSGNTIYF
v_gene: TRBV7-9; abundance: -; d_gene: TRBD2; j_gene: TRBJ2-5; CDR3nt: TGTGCCAGCAGTCCGTCTAGCGGGAGAGAGACCCAGTACTTC; CDR3aa: CASSPSSGRETQYF